Listed below are T cell receptor beta chains from one sample, sequenced in a study of T cell responses to AZD1222 COVID-19 vaccine. Clones were sequenced by immunoSEQ multiplex PCR, and TCRdb holds only the in-frame ones, with some missing. The sample lists under 140,000 clones; around 93% were seen once. The sample in question was peripheral blood, obtained 28 days after the second AZD1222 dose. Every receptor here comes from an adult who received the AZD1222 COVID-19 vaccine. CDR3s include the opening cysteine and the closing phenylalanine or tryptophan. D genes are given only for firm matches. The size entry is marked missing in some rows and otherwise reads once, few, many or a size class.

J | V | size | D | DNA | CDR3
TRBJ1-1 | TRBV5-1 | NA | NA | TGCGCCAGCAGCTCCTGGACAGTGAACACTGAAGCTTTCTTT | CASSSWTVNTEAFF
TRBJ2-7 | TRBV19 | NA | NA | TGTGCCAGTAGTATTCGTCTGGGGGCCGGAGCCTACGAGCAGTACTTC | CASSIRLGAGAYEQYF
TRBJ1-2 | TRBV29-1 | NA | TRBD1 | TGCAGCGTTGAAGCTGGACAGGGTCGTGGCTACACCTTC | CSVEAGQGRGYTF
TRBJ2-7 | TRBV7-2 | NA | NA | TGTGCCAGCAGCTTAGAGGCCGTAGCCTACGAGCAGTACTTC | CASSLEAVAYEQYF
TRBJ1-1 | TRBV6-5 | NA | TRBD1 | TGTGCCAGCAGCCGCGACAGGGCCACTGAAGCTTTCTTT | CASSRDRATEAFF
TRBJ2-1 | TRBV28 | once | TRBD2 | TGTGCCAGCACCTTGGCGGGAGGGCCTTTGAATGAGCAGTTCTTC | CASTLAGGPLNEQFF
TRBJ2-1 | TRBV27 | NA | NA | TGTGCCAGCACTTCGCCGATGGGTCACTCCTACAATGAGCAGTTCTTC | CASTSPMGHSYNEQFF
TRBJ1-2 | TRBV5-1 | NA | NA | TGCGCCAGCAGCTTGGCTGGTTGGAGTGATGGCTACACCTTC | CASSLAGWSDGYTF
TRBJ1-5 | TRBV15 | NA | NA | TGTGCCACCAGCAGTGCACAGGGAGACTATAGCAATCAGCCCCAGCATTTT | CATSSAQGDYSNQPQHF
TRBJ1-2 | TRBV27 | NA | TRBD1 | TGTGCCAGCAGTCGGACAGGTTTAAACTATGGCTACACCTTC | CASSRTGLNYGYTF
TRBJ2-1 | TRBV4-2 | NA | TRBD2 | TGTGCCAGCAGCCAAGAACTAGCGTCCTACAATGAGCAGTTCTTC | CASSQELASYNEQFF
TRBJ2-5 | TRBV10-3 | NA | NA | TGTGCCATCAGCGGACAGTCCCAAGAGACCCAGTACTTC | CAISGQSQETQYF
TRBJ1-2 | TRBV3-1/TRBV3-2 | NA | NA | TGTGCCAGCAGCCAAGAGGGGGGGGCAGCCTATGGCTACACCTTC | CASSQEGGAAYGYTF
TRBJ1-1 | TRBV7-9 | NA | NA | TGTGCCAGCAGCTTAAGACAGGCCGGGACTGAAGCTTTCTTT | CASSLRQAGTEAFF
TRBJ1-6 | TRBV3-1/TRBV3-2 | once | NA | TGTGCCAGCAGCCGGGGTAGCTCCTATAATTCACCCCTCCACTTT | CASSRGSSYNSPLHF
TRBJ1-6 | TRBV7-2 | once | NA | TGTGCCAGCAGCTTTAGACAGGCCTATAATTCACCCCTCCACTTT | CASSFRQAYNSPLHF
TRBJ1-1 | TRBV7-9 | NA | NA | TGTGCCAGCAGCAGAAACACTGAAGCTTTCTTT | CASSRNTEAFF
TRBJ2-5 | TRBV11-2 | once | TRBD2 | TGTGCCAGCAGCCCGACTAGCGGGGGAACAGAGACCCAGTACTTC | CASSPTSGGTETQYF
TRBJ1-4 | TRBV7-9 | NA | NA | TGTGCCAGCAGCCTACTTAATGAAAAACTGTTTTTT | CASSLLNEKLFF
TRBJ2-7 | TRBV11-2 | NA | NA | TGTGCCAGCAGCTTAGGGGACAAGACCTACGAGCAGTACTTC | CASSLGDKTYEQYF
TRBJ1-2 | TRBV5-1 | NA | NA | TGCGCCAGCAGCTTGGGGCCGGGTATCTACACCTTC | CASSLGPGIYTF
TRBJ2-5 | TRBV28 | NA | NA | TGTGCCACCACTCCGCCAGGCACATCGAGGAGAGAGACCCAGTACTTC | CATTPPGTSRRETQYF
TRBJ2-1 | TRBV18 | NA | NA | TGTGCCAGCTCACCCAATGAGGGGCCAAGGAGGAATGAGCAGTTCTTC | CASSPNEGPRRNEQFF
TRBJ1-2 | TRBV19 | once | NA | TGTGCCAGTTGGCGGCAGGGGACTCCGCATACTCTGGGCTACACCTTC | CASWRQGTPHTLGYTF
TRBJ2-2 | TRBV6-5 | once | NA | TGTGCCAGCAGTTTCCGGGACTCCGGGGAGCTGTTTTTT | CASSFRDSGELFF